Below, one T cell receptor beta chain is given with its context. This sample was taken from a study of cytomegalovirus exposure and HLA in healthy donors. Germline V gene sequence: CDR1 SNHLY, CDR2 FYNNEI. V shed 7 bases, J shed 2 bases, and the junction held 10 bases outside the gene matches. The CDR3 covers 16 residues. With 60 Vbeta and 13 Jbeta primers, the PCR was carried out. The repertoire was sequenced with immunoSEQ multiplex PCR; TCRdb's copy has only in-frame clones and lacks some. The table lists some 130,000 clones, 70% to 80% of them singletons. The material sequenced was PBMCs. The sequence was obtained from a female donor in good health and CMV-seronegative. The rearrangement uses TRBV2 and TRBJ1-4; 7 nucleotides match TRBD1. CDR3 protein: CASIQTGSGTNEKLFF. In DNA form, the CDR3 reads TGTGCCAGCATCCAGACAGGGAGTGGGACTAATGAAAAACTGTTTTTT.